The clone carrying this T cell receptor (beta chain) was observed a few times. Its antigen is not known. Germline V lookup: CDR1 MNHEY, CDR2 SVGAGI. Trimming pared 3 bases from V and 0 bases from J, leaving 9 bases between. This CDR3 is 16 amino acids long. Findings and limits, study-wide: Tumor memory CD4+ T cell TCR gene usage was found to cluster with blood and lymph node memory CD4+ cells and with lymph node naive CD4+ cells.

Treg sorting used a CD4+CD25+CD127-/low gate. Semi-nested PCR with Nested Universal Primer A followed constant-region reverse priming of full-length variable regions. TCRdb processed the 5' RACE reads anew with MiXCR; each CDR3 protein has one entry. The sample lists around 50,000 distinct CDR3 sequences, more than 25% seen once, with under 2.5% in the top ten. The chain employs TRBV6-5 and TRBJ2-6; a possible D gene is TRBD1 (5 bases). The material sequenced was tumor-infiltrating Tregs sorted from the breast tumor. This receptor was obtained from a female donor with breast cancer. The CDR3 protein is CASSYRGNSGANVLTF. For the CDR3, the DNA is TGTGCCAGCAGTTATAGGGGCAACTCTGGGGCCAACGTCCTGACTTTC.